This note documents a single T cell receptor (beta chain) sequence. The length of the CDR3 is 18 residues. Trimming removed 6 bases from V and 4 bases from J, with 27 bases in between. Germline lookup yields CDR1 KGHSH and CDR2 LQKENI. This sample is drawn from a study of cytomegalovirus exposure and HLA in healthy donors. In the study overall: Approximately 85 million unique TCRs from HLA-typed donors were held in an early data release.

The PCR ran on 60 Vbeta and 13 Jbeta primers. The repertoire was sequenced with immunoSEQ multiplex PCR; TCRdb's copy has only in-frame clones and lacks some. This table holds 250,000 to 350,000 clones, roughly 89% found once. The source of this sequence is a man aged 35 to 55 in good health and CMV-seropositive. The V and J genes are TRBV18 and TRBJ2-5, with D tentatively TRBD1 (7 bases). The sequencing sample was made of PBMCs. The DNA for the CDR3 is TGTGCCAGCTCCCCCAGGAGGGGGCTGGAAGGATTAGGAGAGACCCAGTACTTC. Protein sequence: CASSPRRGLEGLGETQYF.